What follows are 32 T cell receptor beta chains derived from one specimen sequenced in a study of blood T cell repertoires in COVID-19. The assay was immunoSEQ multiplex PCR, and TCRdb's table has in-frame clones only and misses some. The sample has about 180,000 clones, approximately 86% seen once. Sequencing was carried out using peripheral blood. All receptors derive from an elderly woman with acute or convalescent COVID-19.

The gene calls are TRBV4-2 and TRBJ1-1, with no clear D. The CDR3 is 13 amino acids. With 1 base removed from V and 5 bases from J, the gap between germline ends came to 8 bases. Germline V lookup: CDR1 LGHNA, CDR2 YNFKEQ. The CDR3 coding sequence is TGTGCCAGCAGCCAAGCGCTGAGAACTGAAGCTTTCTTT. This encodes CASSQALRTEAFF.

The chain links TRBV5-1 to TRBJ2-5; TRBD2 aligns across 14 bases. CDR3 length equals 19 residues. Germline-derived CDR1 and CDR2 are SGHRS and YFSETQ. V shed 3 bases, J shed 2 bases, and the junction held 12 bases outside the gene matches. The DNA of the CDR3 is TGCGCCAGCAGCTCCGGGACTAGCGGGAGCCAAACCATACAAGAGACCCAGTACTTC. Translation: CASSSGTSGSQTIQETQYF.

The CDR3 here is CASSFRGQSNEQFF. In nucleotides, the CDR3 is TGTGCCAGCAGCTTCAGGGGGCAGAGCAATGAGCAGTTCTTC. The chain has TRBV11-3 and TRBJ2-1, with 8 bases matching TRBD1. CDR1 and CDR2 (germline): SGHNT, YENEEA. The CDR3 spans 14 residues. V shed 3 bases, J shed 6 bases, and the junction held 4 bases outside the gene matches.

As concerns this clone: In the same sample, other DNA sequences code for this CDR3. The chain is built from TRBV6-4 and TRBJ1-2, with 9 bases fitting TRBD1. The V and J ends lost 6 bases and 8 bases, in that order; junction bases with no gene match: 7. This CDR3 region has 13 residues. The germline V gene has CDR1 MRHNA and CDR2 SNTAGT. CDR3 protein: CASSLTGGNGYTF. For the CDR3, the DNA is TGTGCCAGCAGCCTTACAGGGGGCAACGGCTACACCTTC.

The V gene is TRBV5-4, the J gene TRBJ2-3; TRBD2 aligns across 10 bases. The CDR3 is made up of 18 amino acids. The V gene's germline CDR1 is SGHNT and CDR2 YYREEE (reference sequence). The junction had 10 bases not matched to a gene; V was cut back by 3 bases and J by 0 bases. The CDR3 DNA is TGTGCCAGCAGCTCCAAGGTATTAGCGGGAGGTAGCACAGATACGCAGTATTTT. The encoded protein is CASSSKVLAGGSTDTQYF.

V gene TRBV7-9 combines with J gene TRBJ1-1; D possibly corresponds to TRBD1 (6 bases). This CDR3 region has 13 residues. Trimming took off 5 bases at V and 7 bases at J, with 14 bases between the two ends. From germline, CDR1 is SEHNR and CDR2 FQNEAQ (reference sequence). The CDR3 protein is CASSLTGIREAFF. For the CDR3, the DNA is TGTGCCAGCAGCCTAACAGGGATCCGTGAAGCTTTCTTT.

J is TRBJ2-5 and V is TRBV5-4; 10 nucleotides match TRBD1. This CDR3 has 15 residues. With 6 bases clipped from V and 5 bases from J, the junction kept 10 bases outside the gene matches. The V gene's germline CDR1 is SGHNT and CDR2 YYREEE (reference sequence). DNA of the CDR3: TGTGCCAGCACTATTGACAGGGGGCAATGGGAGACCCAGTACTTC. It translates to CASTIDRGQWETQYF. The variable domain in full, completed from reference TRBV5-4 and TRBJ2-5, reads ETGVTQSPTHLIKTRGQQVTLRCSSQSGHNTVSWYQQALGQGPQFIFQYYREEENGRGNFPPRFSGLQFPNYSSELNVNALELDDSALYLCASTIDRGQWETQYFGPGTRLLVL.

The J gene is TRBJ2-3, the V gene TRBV19; 10 positions match TRBD2. The CDR3 spans 16 residues. Germline V gives CDR1 LNHDA, CDR2 SQIVND (reference sequence). With 3 bases clipped from V and 4 bases from J, the junction kept 7 bases outside the gene matches. The CDR3 is CASSIASGGVADTQYF. The CDR3 nucleotides are TGTGCCAGTAGTATTGCAAGCGGGGGGGTAGCAGATACGCAGTATTTT.

J is TRBJ2-5 and V is TRBV5-4, with 14 positions matching TRBD2. The CDR3 is 16 residues long. The germline CDR1 and CDR2 sequences are SGHNT and YYREEE (reference sequence). After removal of 4 bases from V and 1 base from J, the junction contained 3 bases not matched to a gene. The CDR3 DNA is TGTGCCAGCAGCCCCGGACTAGCGGGAGGCCAAGAGACCCAGTACTTC. This codes for CASSPGLAGGQETQYF.

V gene TRBV11-2 combines with J gene TRBJ2-1, with TRBD2 as a possible D gene (6 bases). The V gene lost 5 bases and the J gene lost 8 bases, with 13 bases spanning the gap. Germline values: CDR1 SGHAT, CDR2 FQNNGV. CDR3 length: 13 amino acids. CDR3 nucleotides: TGTGCCAGCAGCAGTTTGCGGGGCGATGAGCAGTTCTTC. Translation gives CASSSLRGDEQFF.

This clone was recorded many times. The chain couples TRBV5-1 to TRBJ1-3; maybe TRBD1 (5 bases). The CDR3 consists of 14 residues. The V gene's germline CDR1 is SGHRS and CDR2 YFSETQ. Trimming stripped 6 bases from V and 0 bases from J, with 10 bases between. CDR3 nucleotides: TGCGCCAGCACACCAGGGAACTCTGGAAACACCATATATTTT. Protein sequence: CASTPGNSGNTIYF.

The gene calls are TRBV5-1 and TRBJ2-2; TRBD2 agrees at 10 bases. J was trimmed by 7 bases and V by 0 bases; bases with no gene match: 6. CDR1 and CDR2 from the germline V gene are SGHRS and YFSETQ. CDR3 length equals 16 residues. In DNA, the CDR3 is TGCGCCAGCAGCTTGGAGGCTAGCGGGAGTGGCGGGGAGCTGTTTTTT. This codes for CASSLEASGSGGELFF.

This clone was seen just once. Germline and junction disagree at one end, which may indicate a read error. The chain couples TRBV5-4 to TRBJ2-6; TRBD1 or TRBD2 may be the D gene (7 bases each). The CDR3 is 18 amino acids. Germline CDR1 and CDR2: SGHNT and YYREEE (reference sequence). This CDR3 is CASTLGGTAFSGANVLTF. For the CDR3, the DNA is TGTGCCAGCACCTTGGGAGGGACAGCTTTCTCTGGGGCCAACGTCCTGACTTTC.

This clone was seen more than once but under ten times. The chain joins TRBV7-3 to TRBJ1-1; maybe TRBD1 (5 bases). The CDR3 spans 12 residues. V was trimmed by 5 bases and J by 8 bases, leaving 12 bases between them. CDR1 and CDR2 (germline): SGHTA, FQGTGA. This CDR3 reads CASSPPTEEAFF. The CDR3 DNA is TGTGCCAGCAGCCCTCCGACAGAGGAAGCTTTCTTT.

Remarks on this clone: The same CDR3 arises from other DNA sequences in this sample as well. The rearrangement joins TRBV6-5 to TRBJ2-7; 7 bases match TRBD1. J was trimmed by 1 base and V by 4 bases; bases with no gene match: 4. CDR1 is MNHEY, CDR2 SVGAGI, per germline. The CDR3 consists of 14 residues. The chain's CDR3 is CASSSTGQSYEQYF. The CDR3 DNA reads TGTGCCAGCAGTTCTACGGGACAGTCCTACGAGCAGTACTTC.

This clone was detected only a few times. This chain links TRBV7-2 with TRBJ2-7, with 8 nucleotides matching TRBD2. CDR3 size: 15 residues. The germline CDR1 and CDR2 sequences are SGHTA and FQGNSA. V was pared by 0 bases and J by 7 bases, with 8 bases of the junction left unmatched. The CDR3 DNA reads as TGTGCCAGCAGCTTAGCCAGCGGGGGCTTTCGGGAGCAGTACTTC. It codes for CASSLASGGFREQYF.

The rearrangement uses TRBV7-2 and TRBJ1-1; tentatively, D is TRBD1 (5 bases). CDR3 length: 16 amino acids. The germline V and J ends were trimmed by 2 bases and 0 bases, with 13 bases remaining between them. Germline loops: CDR1 SGHTA, CDR2 FQGNSA. CDR3 loop: CASSLSGIRVNTEAFF. The DNA of the CDR3 is TGTGCCAGCAGCTTAAGCGGGATCAGGGTGAACACTGAAGCTTTCTTT.

The V and J genes are TRBV11-2 and TRBJ2-5; possible D gene TRBD1, 5 bases. Germline lookup yields CDR1 SGHAT and CDR2 FQNNGV. V lost 5 bases and J 5 bases, leaving 12 bases between the germline ends. The CDR3 length is 13 residues. CDR3 DNA: TGTGCCAGCAGCCCAGGGATTCAGGAGACCCAGTACTTC. This gives the protein CASSPGIQETQYF.

This clone was seen a few times. The chain employs TRBV19 and TRBJ1-1, with a tentative D call TRBD1 (6 bases). V was clipped by 3 bases and J by 5 bases, with 13 bases between them. CDR3 length: 14 residues. Germline CDR1 is LNHDA and CDR2 is SQIVND (reference sequence). The CDR3 sequence: CASSIQGSRTEAFF. CDR3 nucleotides: TGTGCCAGTAGTATTCAGGGGAGTCGAACTGAAGCTTTCTTT. The whole variable domain, filled in from reference TRBV19 and TRBJ1-1, reads DGGITQSPKYLFRKEGQNVTLSCEQNLNHDAMYWYRQDPGQGLRLIYYSQIVNDFQKGDIAEGYSVSREKKESFPLTVTSAQKNPTAFYLCASSIQGSRTEAFFGQGTRLTVV.

This sequence joins TRBV29-1 and TRBJ1-4; D may be TRBD1 (6 bases). This CDR3 is 15 amino acids long. With 0 bases removed from V and 7 bases from J, the gap between germline ends came to 15 bases. CDR1 and CDR2 from the germline V gene are SQVTM and ANQGSEA. CDR3 sequence reads: CSVEDRGGGGEKLFF. CDR3 DNA sequence: TGCAGCGTTGAAGATCGGGGAGGGGGAGGTGAAAAACTGTTTTTT.

The chain recombines TRBV25-1 with TRBJ1-4; possible D gene TRBD1, 5 bases. CDR3 length: 15 amino acids. The germline V gene has CDR1 MGHDK and CDR2 SYGVNS. V was trimmed by 1 base and J by 8 bases, leaving 14 bases between them. CDR3 bases: TGTGCCAGCAGTGAATGGACGGGGCGGGACGAAAAACTGTTTTTT. This translates into CASSEWTGRDEKLFF.

The J gene is TRBJ1-4, the V gene TRBV27; the D gene is possibly TRBD1 (6 bases). The germline V gene has CDR1 MNHEY and CDR2 SMNVEV (reference sequence). The CDR3 consists of 15 residues. Between the trimmed V and J ends, which lost 5 bases and 6 bases, there was a span of 16 bases. For the CDR3, the DNA is TGTGCCAGCAGTCTCATGGGGGGGGCGGATGAAAAACTGTTTTTT. Its translation: CASSLMGGADEKLFF.

The chain links TRBV14 to TRBJ2-7, with 8 bases matching TRBD1. The length of the CDR3 is 14 residues. CDR1 SGHDN and CDR2 FVKESK come from the germline V gene. V lost 4 bases and J lost 2; bases outside the gene matches: 4. CDR3 residues: CASSPGQGAYEQYF. CDR3 DNA sequence: TGTGCCAGCAGCCCTGGACAGGGAGCCTACGAGCAGTACTTC. The full variable domain, rest sourced from reference TRBV14 and TRBJ2-7, is EAGVTQFPSHSVIEKGQTVTLRCDPISGHDNLYWYRRVMGKEIKFLLHFVKESKQDESGMPNNRFLAERTGGTYSTLKVQPAELEDSGVYFCASSPGQGAYEQYFGPGTRLTVT.

The rearrangement links TRBV30 to TRBJ2-7; D gene uncertain. The V end was cut by 3 bases, the J end by 5 bases, with 11 bases between. Germline V gene data show CDR1 as GTSNPN and CDR2 as SVGIG (reference sequence). This CDR3 spans 12 amino acids. The CDR3 bases are TGTGCCTGGAGCAGGCAAGTCCACGAGCAGTACTTC. This encodes CAWSRQVHEQYF.

The chain recombines TRBV2 with TRBJ2-1, with TRBD2 as a possible D gene (6 bases). The V and J ends lost 11 bases and 5 bases respectively, with 13 bases between them. Germline lookup yields CDR1 SNHLY and CDR2 FYNNEI. CDR3 length: 12 amino acids. For the CDR3, the DNA is TGTGCCTTAGCGGATTTGAACAATGAGCAGTTCTTC. It translates to CALADLNNEQFF.

V usage is TRBV6-5 and J usage is TRBJ2-3, with 7 bases that match TRBD1. The CDR3 is made up of 15 amino acids. With 10 bases clipped from V and 0 bases from J, the junction kept 10 bases outside the gene matches. Germline V lookup: CDR1 MNHEY, CDR2 SVGAGI. In DNA form, the CDR3 reads TGTGCCACCGCCTACAGGGGATTGAGCACAGATACGCAGTATTTT. Encoded protein: CATAYRGLSTDTQYF.

The rearrangement links TRBV5-5 to TRBJ2-7; no clear D. CDR3 length: 13 amino acids. V was cut by 1 base and J by 1 base, with 6 bases left in between. Looked up from germline, CDR1 is SGHKS and CDR2 is YYEKEE (reference sequence). The CDR3 DNA sequence: TGTGCCAGCAGCTTGCAGGAATCCTACGAGCAGTACTTC. This translates into CASSLQESYEQYF.

This sequence joins TRBV9 and TRBJ1-2; TRBD1 matches 7 bases. In germline, CDR1 is SGDLS, CDR2 YYNGEE. After removal of 3 bases from V and 3 bases from J, the junction contained 5 bases not matched to a gene. The CDR3 length is 14 residues. Here the CDR3 DNA reads TGTGCCAGCAGCGACCGGACAGGCGACTATGGCTACACCTTC. Translating gives CASSDRTGDYGYTF.

V and J are TRBV19 and TRBJ2-7; D is unresolved. The CDR3 covers 14 residues. CDR1 and CDR2 (germline): LNHDA, SQIVND (reference sequence). Trimming left V 0 bases short and J 0 bases short, with 6 bases between. CDR3 protein: CASSIETGSYEQYF. The CDR3 region has the DNA TGTGCCAGTAGTATAGAAACGGGCTCCTACGAGCAGTACTTC.

The chain uses TRBV19 and TRBJ1-3, with D possibly TRBD1 on 6 matching bases. CDR1 and CDR2 (germline): LNHDA, SQIVND (reference sequence). The CDR3 is 15 residues long. Trimming took 4 bases from V and 4 from J, leaving 14 bases between them. CDR3 sequence reads: CASSRGGPAGNTIYF. CDR3 bases: TGTGCCAGTAGTAGGGGGGGGCCAGCCGGAAACACCATATATTTT. Variable domain in full (rest from reference TRBV19 and TRBJ1-3): DGGITQSPKYLFRKEGQNVTLSCEQNLNHDAMYWYRQDPGQGLRLIYYSQIVNDFQKGDIAEGYSVSREKKESFPLTVTSAQKNPTAFYLCASSRGGPAGNTIYFGEGSWLTVV.

This clone was counted a few times. This sequence joins TRBV24-1 and TRBJ2-1; 13 nucleotides align to TRBD2. Trimming took 4 bases from V and 3 from J; bases not matched to a gene: 8. There are 18 residues in the CDR3. Germline assignment: CDR1 KGHDR and CDR2 SFDVKD. CDR3 protein: CATSDPGLAGVRYNEQFF. The CDR3, as DNA: TGTGCCACCAGTGACCCAGGACTAGCGGGGGTTCGCTACAATGAGCAGTTCTTC.

The chain joins TRBV6-6 to TRBJ2-1; D is perhaps TRBD2 (6 bases). The V end lost 0 bases, the J end lost 2 bases, and 8 bases lay between the germline ends. Germline lookup yields CDR1 MNHNY and CDR2 SVGAGI (reference sequence). The CDR3 length is 15 residues. The CDR3 sequence is CASSYSGGAYNEQFF. CDR3 nucleotides: TGTGCCAGCAGTTACTCGGGCGGGGCCTACAATGAGCAGTTCTTC.